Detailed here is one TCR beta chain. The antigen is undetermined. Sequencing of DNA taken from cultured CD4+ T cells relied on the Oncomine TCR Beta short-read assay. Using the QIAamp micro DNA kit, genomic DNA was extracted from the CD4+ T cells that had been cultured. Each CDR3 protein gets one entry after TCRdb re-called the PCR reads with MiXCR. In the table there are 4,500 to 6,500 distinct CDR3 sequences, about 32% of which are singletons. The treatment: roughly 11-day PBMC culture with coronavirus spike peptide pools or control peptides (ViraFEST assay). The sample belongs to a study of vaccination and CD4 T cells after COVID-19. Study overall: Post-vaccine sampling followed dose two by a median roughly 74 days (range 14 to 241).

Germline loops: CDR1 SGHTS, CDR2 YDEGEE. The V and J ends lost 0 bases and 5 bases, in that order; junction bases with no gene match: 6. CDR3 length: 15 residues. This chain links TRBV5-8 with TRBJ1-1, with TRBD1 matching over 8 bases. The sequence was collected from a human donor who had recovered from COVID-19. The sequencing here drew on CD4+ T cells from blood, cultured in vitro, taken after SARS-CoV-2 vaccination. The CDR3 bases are TGTGCCAGCAGCTTGGGGACAGGGAAAGCTACTGAAGCTTTCTTT. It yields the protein CASSLGTGKATEAFF. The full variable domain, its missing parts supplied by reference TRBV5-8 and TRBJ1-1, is EAGVTQSPTHLIKTRGQQATLRCSPISGHTSVYWYQQALGLGLQFLLWYDEGEERNRGNFPPRFSGRQFPNYSSELNVNALELEDSALYLCASSLGTGKATEAFFGQGTRLTVV.